This note documents a single TCR beta chain sequence. Germline V lookup: CDR1 SGHTA, CDR2 FQGTGA. V was shortened by 11 bases and J by 2 bases, with 22 bases between the two germline ends. The CDR3 extends over 15 amino acids. Sequencing was performed with immunoSEQ multiplex PCR; in TCRdb, only in-frame clones are kept and a portion is missing. The table has approximately 400,000 clones, over 90% seen once; the top ten hold approximately 0.02%. This entry is derived from a study of shared T cell receptors in the human thymus. The receptor was derived from a human donor. The chain has TRBV7-3 and TRBJ2-7; D is possibly TRBD1 (5 bases). The sequenced material came from thymocytes. The CDR3 protein is CALGHCRPIPYEQYF. DNA for the CDR3: TGTGCCTTAGGACATTGCAGGCCAATCCCCTACGAGCAGTACTTC.